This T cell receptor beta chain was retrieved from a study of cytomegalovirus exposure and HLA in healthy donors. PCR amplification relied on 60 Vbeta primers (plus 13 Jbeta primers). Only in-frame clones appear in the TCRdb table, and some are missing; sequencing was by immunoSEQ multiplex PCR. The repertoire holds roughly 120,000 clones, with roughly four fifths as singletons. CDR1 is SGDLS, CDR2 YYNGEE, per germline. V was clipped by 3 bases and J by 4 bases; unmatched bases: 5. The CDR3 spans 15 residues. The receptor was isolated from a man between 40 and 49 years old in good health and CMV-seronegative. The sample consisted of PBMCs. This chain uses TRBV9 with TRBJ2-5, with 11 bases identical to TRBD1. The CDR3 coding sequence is TGTGCCAGCAGCGGAGGACAGGGGGCGAGAGAGACCCAGTACTTC. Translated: CASSGGQGARETQYF.